The 9 T cell receptor beta chains below all came from one sample that was sequenced in a study of molecular identifiers for immune sequencing clone quantification. TCRdb reprocessed the PCR reads with MiXCR, giving one entry per CDR3 protein. The table records approximately 630,000 distinct CDR3 sequences, roughly 27% of them present only once. Sequencing was carried out using naive CD8+ T cells from blood, with Jurkat cell RNA spiked in. Described subset: FACS-sorted CD8+CD4-CCR7+CD45RA+ naive T cells. The receptors were sampled from a human donor in good health. Some libraries in this study had Jurkat cell RNA spiked in.

This clonotype was recorded many times. This sequence joins TRBV25-1 and TRBJ2-7, with D hard to call. This CDR3 has 14 residues. CDR1 and CDR2 from the germline V gene are MGHDK and SYGVNS. Trimming removed 3 bases at V and 0 bases at J, with 9 bases between. Here the CDR3 reads CASSEVGNSYEQYF. CDR3 coding DNA: TGTGCCAGCAGTGAGGTCGGAAACTCCTACGAGCAGTACTTC.

This clonotype was counted between two and nine times. J is TRBJ1-1 and V is TRBV5-5; the match to TRBD1 covers 7 bases. The CDR3 consists of 16 residues. Germline V gene sequence: CDR1 SGHKS, CDR2 YYEKEE (reference sequence). The V gene end was trimmed by 4 bases and the J gene end by 1 base; junction bases not matched to a gene: 10. The CDR3 sequence: CASSIYTGAPNTEAFF. Written as DNA, the CDR3 is TGTGCCAGCAGCATATATACAGGGGCTCCGAACACTGAAGCTTTCTTT. Supplemented by reference TRBV5-5 and TRBJ1-1, the full variable domain reads DAGVTQSPTHLIKTRGQQVTLRCSPISGHKSVSWYQQVLGQGPQFIFQYYEKEERGRGNFPDRFSARQFPNYSSELNVNALLLGDSALYLCASSIYTGAPNTEAFFGQGTRLTVV.

This CDR3 reads CASSQLLSSSFSTDTQYF. The CDR3, as DNA: TGTGCCAGCAGCCAGCTACTAAGCAGTTCCTTTAGCACAGATACGCAGTATTTT. V and J are TRBV3-1 and TRBJ2-3, with D unclear. This CDR3 spans 18 amino acids. The ends were cut back, 3 bases at V and 0 bases at J, with 19 bases in the middle. CDR1 LGHDT and CDR2 YNNKEL come from the germline V gene (reference sequence).

About this clonotype itself: A much more abundant neighbour one base away suggests this may be a read error. V usage is TRBV4-3 and J usage is TRBJ1-1; TRBD1 might be the D (5 bases). CDR1 is LGHNA and CDR2 is YSLEER in the germline V gene. The CDR3 covers 15 residues. V shed 4 bases and J shed 8 bases, with 20 bases lying between them. CDR3: CASSPDLGEVSEAFF. The DNA for the CDR3 is TGCGCCAGCAGCCCCGATCTGGGGGAAGTATCCGAAGCTTTCTTT.

This clonotype was observed a handful of times. An end of the junction does not agree with germline; a read error may underlie this. V usage is TRBV7-9 and J usage is TRBJ2-4; 7 bases agree with TRBD2. CDR1 SEHNR and CDR2 FQNEAQ come from the germline V gene (reference sequence). CDR3 length equals 13 residues. In DNA, the CDR3 is TGTGCCAGCAGCTTAGTGGGGGAGGGGAAGCAGGACTTC. This codes for CASSLVGEGKQDF.

The chain couples TRBV30 to TRBJ2-6; 8 bases map to TRBD1. Germline assignment: CDR1 GTSNPN and CDR2 SVGIG (reference sequence). V lost 4 bases and J lost 0; bases outside the gene matches: 5. The length of the CDR3 is 16 residues. CDR3 bases: TGTGCCTGGAAATTGGACAGGGCCTCTGGGGCCAACGTCCTGACTTTC. Residues: CAWKLDRASGANVLTF.

This clonotype was recorded many times. The chain recombines TRBV6-6 with TRBJ2-5; 9 bases are a match to TRBD1. The CDR3 runs 14 residues. V shed 6 bases, J shed 4 bases, and the junction held 6 bases outside the gene matches. Germline V lookup: CDR1 MNHNY, CDR2 SVGAGI (reference sequence). This CDR3 reads CASSPSDRGETQYF. Written as DNA, the CDR3 is TGTGCCAGCAGCCCTTCGGACAGGGGAGAGACCCAGTACTTC.

This clonotype was recorded many times. The V gene is TRBV6-6, the J gene TRBJ1-4; 9 nucleotides line up with TRBD1. Per the germline V gene, CDR1 is MNHNY and CDR2 is SVGAGI (reference sequence). The CDR3 loop spans 14 amino acids. Trimming at V came to 6 bases and at J to 5 bases, leaving 4 bases not matched to a gene. The chain's CDR3 is CASSRTGVNEKLFF. CDR3 bases: TGTGCCAGCAGCCGGACAGGGGTGAATGAAAAACTGTTTTTT.

This clonotype has a count of ten or more. J is TRBJ2-7 and V is TRBV29-1; no clear D gene. With 1 base removed from V and 5 bases from J, the gap between germline ends came to 18 bases. Per the germline V gene, CDR1 is SQVTM and CDR2 is ANQGSEA. The CDR3 runs 15 residues. The CDR3: CSVEAGLGLRHEQYF. The CDR3 DNA reads TGCAGCGTTGAAGCGGGCTTAGGTTTGCGCCACGAGCAGTACTTC.